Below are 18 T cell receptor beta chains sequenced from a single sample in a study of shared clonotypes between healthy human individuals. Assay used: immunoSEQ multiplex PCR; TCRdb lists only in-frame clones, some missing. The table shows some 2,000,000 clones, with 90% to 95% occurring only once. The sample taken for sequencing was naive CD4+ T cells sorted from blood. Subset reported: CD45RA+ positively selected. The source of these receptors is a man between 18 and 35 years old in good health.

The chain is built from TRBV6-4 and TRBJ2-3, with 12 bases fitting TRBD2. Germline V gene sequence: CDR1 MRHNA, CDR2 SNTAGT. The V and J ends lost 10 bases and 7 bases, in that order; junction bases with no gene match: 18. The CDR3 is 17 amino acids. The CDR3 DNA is TGTGCCACAACCACGTGGCTAGCGGGGGGGCGGTGGAATACGCAGTATTTT. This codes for CATTTWLAGGRWNTQYF.

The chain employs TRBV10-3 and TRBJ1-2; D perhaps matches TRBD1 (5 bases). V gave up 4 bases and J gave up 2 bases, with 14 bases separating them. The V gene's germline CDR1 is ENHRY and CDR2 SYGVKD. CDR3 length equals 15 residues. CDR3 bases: TGTGCCATCAGTGGAACGTTGGGGGGAAACTATGGCTACACCTTC. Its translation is CAISGTLGGNYGYTF.

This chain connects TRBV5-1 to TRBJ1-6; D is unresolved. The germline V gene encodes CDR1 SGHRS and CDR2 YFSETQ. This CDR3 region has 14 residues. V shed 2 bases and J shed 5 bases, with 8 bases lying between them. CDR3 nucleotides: TGCGCCAGCAGCTTTGCCCTTAATAATTCACCCCTCCACTTT. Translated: CASSFALNNSPLHF.

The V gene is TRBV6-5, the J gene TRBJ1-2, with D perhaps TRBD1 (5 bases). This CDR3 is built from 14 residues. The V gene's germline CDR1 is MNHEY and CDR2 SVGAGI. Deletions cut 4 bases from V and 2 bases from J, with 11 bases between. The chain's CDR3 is CASSFADTNYGYTF. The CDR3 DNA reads TGTGCCAGCAGTTTCGCGGACACGAACTATGGCTACACCTTC.

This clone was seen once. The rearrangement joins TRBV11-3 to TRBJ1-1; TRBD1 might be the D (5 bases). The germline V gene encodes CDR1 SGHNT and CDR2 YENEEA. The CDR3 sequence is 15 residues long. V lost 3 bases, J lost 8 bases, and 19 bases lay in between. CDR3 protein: CASSFVERGRTEAFF. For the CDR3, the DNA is TGTGCCAGCAGCTTCGTCGAGAGGGGCAGGACCGAAGCTTTCTTT.

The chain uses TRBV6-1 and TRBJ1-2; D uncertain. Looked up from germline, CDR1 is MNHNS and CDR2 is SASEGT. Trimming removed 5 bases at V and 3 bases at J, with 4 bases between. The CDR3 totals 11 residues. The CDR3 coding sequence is TGTGCCAGCAGTAACTACTATGGCTACACCTTC. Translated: CASSNYYGYTF.

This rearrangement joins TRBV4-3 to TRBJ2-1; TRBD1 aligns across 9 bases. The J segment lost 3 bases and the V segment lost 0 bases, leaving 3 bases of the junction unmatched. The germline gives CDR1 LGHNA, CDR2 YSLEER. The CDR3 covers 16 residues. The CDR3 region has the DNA TGCGCCAGCAGCCAAGAGTCGGGACAGGGCTACAATGAGCAGTTCTTC. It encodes CASSQESGQGYNEQFF.

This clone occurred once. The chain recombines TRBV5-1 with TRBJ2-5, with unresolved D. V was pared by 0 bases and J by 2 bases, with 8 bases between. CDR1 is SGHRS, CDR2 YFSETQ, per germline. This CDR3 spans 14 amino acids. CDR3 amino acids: CASSLEPAQETQYF. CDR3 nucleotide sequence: TGCGCCAGCAGCTTGGAACCAGCTCAAGAGACCCAGTACTTC.

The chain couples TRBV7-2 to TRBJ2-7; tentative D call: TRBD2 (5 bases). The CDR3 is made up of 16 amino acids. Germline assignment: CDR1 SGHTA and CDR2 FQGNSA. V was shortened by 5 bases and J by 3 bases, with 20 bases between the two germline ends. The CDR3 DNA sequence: TGTGCCAGCAGCCCCTCCGCGGGTAGCCCTATCTACGAGCAGTACTTC. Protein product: CASSPSAGSPIYEQYF. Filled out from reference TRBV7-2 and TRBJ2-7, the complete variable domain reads GAGVSQSPSNKVTEKGKDVELRCDPISGHTALYWYRQSLGQGLEFLIYFQGNSAPDKSGLPSDRFSAERTGGSVSTLTIQRTQQEDSAVYLCASSPSAGSPIYEQYFGPGTRLTVT.

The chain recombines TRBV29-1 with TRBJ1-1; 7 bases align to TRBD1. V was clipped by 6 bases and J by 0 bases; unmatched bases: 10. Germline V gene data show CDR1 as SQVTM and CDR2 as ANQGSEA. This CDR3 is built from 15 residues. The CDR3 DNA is TGCAGCGTAAAGGGGGGACAGCCCATGAACACTGAAGCTTTCTTT. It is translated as CSVKGGQPMNTEAFF. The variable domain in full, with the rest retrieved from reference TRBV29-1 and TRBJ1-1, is SAVISQKPSRDICQRGTSLTIQCQVDSQVTMMFWYRQQPGQSLTLIATANQGSEATYESGFVIDKFPISRPNLTFSTLTVSNMSPEDSSIYLCSVKGGQPMNTEAFFGQGTRLTVV.

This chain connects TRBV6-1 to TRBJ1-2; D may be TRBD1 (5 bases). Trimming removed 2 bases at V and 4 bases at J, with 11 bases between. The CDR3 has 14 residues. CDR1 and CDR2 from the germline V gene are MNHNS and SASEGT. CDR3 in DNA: TGTGCCAGCAGTGAAATCGGGGCCGTCTATGGCTACACCTTC. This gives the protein CASSEIGAVYGYTF.

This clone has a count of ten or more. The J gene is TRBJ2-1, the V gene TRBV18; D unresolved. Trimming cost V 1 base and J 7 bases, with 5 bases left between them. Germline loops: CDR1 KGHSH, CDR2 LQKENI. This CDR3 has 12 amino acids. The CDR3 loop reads CASSPLMNEQFF. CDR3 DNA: TGTGCCAGCTCACCACTTATGAATGAGCAGTTCTTC.

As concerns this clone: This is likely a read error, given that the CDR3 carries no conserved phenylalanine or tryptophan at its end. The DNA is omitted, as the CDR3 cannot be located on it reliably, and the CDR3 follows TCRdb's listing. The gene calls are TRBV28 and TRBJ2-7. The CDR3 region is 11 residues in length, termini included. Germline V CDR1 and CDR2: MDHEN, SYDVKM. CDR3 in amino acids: CASSTGKPLLY.

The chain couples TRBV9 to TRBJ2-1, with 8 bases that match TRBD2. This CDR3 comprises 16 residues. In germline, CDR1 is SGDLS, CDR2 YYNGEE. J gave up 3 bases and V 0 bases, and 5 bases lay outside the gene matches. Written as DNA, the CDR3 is TGTGCCAGCAGCGTAGTAAAGCTAGCGGGCTACAATGAGCAGTTCTTC. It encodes CASSVVKLAGYNEQFF.

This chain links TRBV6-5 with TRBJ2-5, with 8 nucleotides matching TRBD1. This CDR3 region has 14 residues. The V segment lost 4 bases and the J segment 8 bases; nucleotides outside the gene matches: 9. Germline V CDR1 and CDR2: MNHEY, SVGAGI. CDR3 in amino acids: CASSLSTGGGTQYF. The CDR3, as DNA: TGTGCCAGCAGTTTATCAACAGGGGGAGGTACCCAGTACTTC.

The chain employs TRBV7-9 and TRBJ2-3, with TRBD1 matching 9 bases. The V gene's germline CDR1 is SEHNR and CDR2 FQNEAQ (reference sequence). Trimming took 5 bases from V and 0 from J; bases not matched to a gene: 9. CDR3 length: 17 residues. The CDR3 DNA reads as TGTGCCAGCAGCCGTCCCGGGACAGGGTCTAGCACAGATACGCAGTATTTT. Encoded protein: CASSRPGTGSSTDTQYF.

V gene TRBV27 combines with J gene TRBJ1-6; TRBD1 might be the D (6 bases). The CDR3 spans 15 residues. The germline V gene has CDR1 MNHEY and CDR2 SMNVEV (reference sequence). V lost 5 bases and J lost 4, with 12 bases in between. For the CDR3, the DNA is TGTGCCAGCAGTAGTCGGACAGCTTATAATTCACCCCTCCACTTT. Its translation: CASSSRTAYNSPLHF.

CDR3 sequence reads: CAISEGGRESYEQYF. The DNA for the CDR3 is TGTGCCATCAGTGAAGGAGGGAGGGAAAGCTACGAGCAGTACTTC. The genes are TRBV10-3 and TRBJ2-7, with TRBD2 matching over 7 bases. V lost 3 bases, J lost 3 bases, and 8 bases stayed unmatched. There are 15 residues in the CDR3. Germline CDR1 ENHRY, CDR2 SYGVKD.